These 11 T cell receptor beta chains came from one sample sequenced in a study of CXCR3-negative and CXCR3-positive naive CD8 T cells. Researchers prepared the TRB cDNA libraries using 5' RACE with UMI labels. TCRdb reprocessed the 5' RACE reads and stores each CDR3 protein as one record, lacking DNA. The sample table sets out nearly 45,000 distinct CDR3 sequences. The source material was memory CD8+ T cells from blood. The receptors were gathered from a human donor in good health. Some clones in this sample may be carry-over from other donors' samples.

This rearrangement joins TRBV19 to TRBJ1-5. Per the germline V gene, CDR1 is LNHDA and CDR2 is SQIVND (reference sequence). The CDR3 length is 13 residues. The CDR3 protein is CASSIGAGQPQHF.

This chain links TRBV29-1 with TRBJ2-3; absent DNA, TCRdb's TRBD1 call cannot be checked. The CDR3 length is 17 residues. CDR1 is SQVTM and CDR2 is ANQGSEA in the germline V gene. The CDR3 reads CSVEDLWPGGVTDTQYF.

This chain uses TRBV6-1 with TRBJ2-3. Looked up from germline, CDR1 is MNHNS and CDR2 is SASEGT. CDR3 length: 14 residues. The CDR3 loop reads CASRINLSTDTQYF.

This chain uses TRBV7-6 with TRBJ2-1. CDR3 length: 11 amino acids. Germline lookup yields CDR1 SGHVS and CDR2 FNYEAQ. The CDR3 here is CASSPSNEQFF. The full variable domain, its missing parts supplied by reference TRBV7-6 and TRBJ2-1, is GAGVSQSPRYKVTKRGQDVALRCDPISGHVSLYWYRQALGQGPEFLTYFNYEAQQDKSGLPNDRFSAERPEGSISTLTIQRTEQRDSAMYRCASSPSNEQFFGPGTRLTVL.

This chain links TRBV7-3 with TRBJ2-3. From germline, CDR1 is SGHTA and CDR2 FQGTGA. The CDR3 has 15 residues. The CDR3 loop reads CASSLSDSNTDTQYF.

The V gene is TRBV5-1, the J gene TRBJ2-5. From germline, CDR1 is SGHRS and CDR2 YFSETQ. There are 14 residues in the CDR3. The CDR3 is CASSAWGTEETQYF.

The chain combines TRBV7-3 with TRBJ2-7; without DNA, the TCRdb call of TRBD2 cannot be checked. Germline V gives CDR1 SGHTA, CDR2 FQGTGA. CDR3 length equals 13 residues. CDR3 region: CASRWDSGSEQYF.

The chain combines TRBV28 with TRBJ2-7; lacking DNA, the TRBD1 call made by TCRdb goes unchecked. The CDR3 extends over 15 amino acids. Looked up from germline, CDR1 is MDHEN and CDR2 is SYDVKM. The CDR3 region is CASSLWAGGTYEQYF. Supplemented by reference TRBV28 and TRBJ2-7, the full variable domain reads DVKVTQSSRYLVKRTGEKVFLECVQDMDHENMFWYRQDPGLGLRLIYFSYDVKMKEKGDIPEGYSVSREKKERFSLILESASTNQTSMYLCASSLWAGGTYEQYFGPGTRLTVT.

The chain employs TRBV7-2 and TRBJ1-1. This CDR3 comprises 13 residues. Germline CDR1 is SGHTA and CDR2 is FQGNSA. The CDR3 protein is CASSSVGYTEAFF.

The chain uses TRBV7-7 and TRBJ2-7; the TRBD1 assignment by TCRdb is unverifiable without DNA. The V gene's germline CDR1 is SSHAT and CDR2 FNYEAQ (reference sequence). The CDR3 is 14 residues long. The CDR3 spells CASSPGTGSYEQYF.

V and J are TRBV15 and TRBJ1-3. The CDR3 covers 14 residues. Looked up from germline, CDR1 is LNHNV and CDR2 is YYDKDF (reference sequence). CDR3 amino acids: CATSRQNSGNTIYF. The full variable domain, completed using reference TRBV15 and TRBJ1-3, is DAMVIQNPRYQVTQFGKPVTLSCSQTLNHNVMYWYQQKSSQAPKLLFHYYDKDFNNEADTPDNFQSRRPNTSFCFLDIRSPGLGDTAMYLCATSRQNSGNTIYFGEGSWLTVV.